This T cell receptor beta chain was sequenced for a study of tumor-infiltrating lymphocytes in primary liver carcinoma (TCRdb year 2017). A note on the overall study: Hepatocellular carcinoma (four) or combined HCC and intrahepatic cholangiocarcinoma (one) was present in the five patients, who were three men and two women aged 30 to 69 years. The five patients had tumors of stage T1-T3 N0M0, with maximum diameters ranging from roughly 4 to 11 cm. For each liver tumor, the study sampled five regions along with adjacent normal tissue and blood, and applied TCRbeta repertoire sequencing, expression microarrays and whole-exome sequencing. A total of some 35 specimens from 5 patients went through TCRbeta repertoire sequencing, namely 25 tumor regions, 5 adjacent noncancerous liver tissues and 5 peripheral blood samples. Samples yielded roughly 3.5 to 8 million productive TCRbeta reads; read depth did not differ significantly between tissue types. To link TCRbeta repertoire diversity to the local molecular phenotype, the 20 to 25 tumor region samples were profiled with Agilent mRNA microarrays. Technical replicate repertoires showed high reproducibility, with mean shared-clone rates around 0.91 and correlation coefficients above 0.98. Overall study results and their limits: Only the TCR beta chain was sequenced, so true repertoire diversity is likely underestimated because unpaired alpha chains were not captured. Repertoire overlap was higher between tumor regions (mean around 36%) than tumor-adjacent (approximately 17%) or tumor-blood (about 15%) pairs, consistent with antigen-driven expansion. Since the samples were bulk and unsorted, there was no way to compare CD4+ and CD8+ T cell repertoires. Only five patients were included in the study, and the authors note that the findings should be validated in a larger study. Just about 7.5-25% of top clones turned up in all five regions of a tumor, which suggests spatial heterogeneity among tumor-infiltrating T cells. Compared with blood, tumors had a significantly larger share of the repertoire taken up by the top 250 clones (p = 0.039).

As to this clonotype: It has no known antigen specificity. Base qualities are not at hand, and no much larger clone is one base apart.

TCRbeta-specific cDNA was reverse-transcribed from roughly 500 ng total RNA using a constant-region primer and ProtoScript II reverse transcriptase. Construction of the TCRbeta libraries relied on three nested rounds of multiplex PCR, following a slightly modified ARM-PCR procedure. Each of the first two PCR rounds ran for approximately 9 cycles using multiplex TRBV1-TRBV30 forward primers together with a Cbeta reverse primer. Sample barcodes and Illumina adapters were added in a final 25-cycle PCR using Deep VentR polymerase. Before sequencing, amplicons between 200 and 500 bp were purified from gel using a QIAquick gel extraction kit. An Illumina HiSeq 2500 was used to sequence the TCRbeta amplicons with 250-bp paired-end reads. The study's own analysis went as follows. Quality trimming of reads was performed with Trimmomatic v0.33, and paired reads were merged with FLASH v1.2.11 so that full CDR3 sequences could be recovered. V, D and J germline segments were assigned to the rearranged TCRbeta sequences using MiGEC v1.2.1b. Clonotype statistics and Shannon-Wiener diversity indices were computed with VDJtools v1.0.0. To reduce sampling bias, subsequent analyses other than the diversity analysis used only the 250 most abundant clonotypes in each sample. Through fastp at Q25 and MiXCR, TCRdb rebuilt clones from the public reads, retaining in-frame beta chains. Records with the same CDR3 protein are collapsed into one entry carrying the most frequent genes and DNA. The V and J calls were not made by the authors but by TCRdb's processing. The sample table lists around 190,000 distinct CDR3 sequences, just under 85% of them with a count of one. The ten biggest clones cover roughly 20% of the sample.

Total RNA and DNA were co-extracted without cell sorting from approximately 20-30 mg of bulk tissue using the AllPrep DNA/RNA mini kit. Five patients with histopathologically diagnosed primary liver carcinoma underwent surgical resection in China between November 2015 and March 2016. Patients had chronic HBV infection and were treatment-naive at sampling. Each tumor was sampled at five spatially separated regions: the tumor centre plus the superior, inferior, left-lateral and right-lateral poles. Histology showed that every tumor sample contained more than 85% viable tumor cells. Pieces of fresh tumor and adjacent tissue were cut in half, with one half kept in RNAlater at -80 degrees C and the other half sent for histology. The germline V gene (reference sequence) specifies MNHNY as CDR1 and SVGAGI as CDR2. The germline ends are 21 bases apart after V is trimmed by 11 bases and J by 5 bases. The CDR3 starts with the cysteine, ends with the phenylalanine, and has 14 residues. Just the 42-base CDR3 DNA is kept, in frame starting at base 1.

The sample comprised tumor tissue from primary liver carcinoma. This TCR was recovered from a man aged 35 to 55 with primary liver carcinoma and hepatitis B virus infection. Recombination linked TRBV6-6 to TRBJ1-1; the D segment could be TRBD1, given 6 matching bases. The CDR3 corresponds to CAGQTTGMETEAFF. Read as DNA, the sequence is TGTGCCGGCCAAACCACAGGGATGGAGACTGAAGCTTTCTTT.